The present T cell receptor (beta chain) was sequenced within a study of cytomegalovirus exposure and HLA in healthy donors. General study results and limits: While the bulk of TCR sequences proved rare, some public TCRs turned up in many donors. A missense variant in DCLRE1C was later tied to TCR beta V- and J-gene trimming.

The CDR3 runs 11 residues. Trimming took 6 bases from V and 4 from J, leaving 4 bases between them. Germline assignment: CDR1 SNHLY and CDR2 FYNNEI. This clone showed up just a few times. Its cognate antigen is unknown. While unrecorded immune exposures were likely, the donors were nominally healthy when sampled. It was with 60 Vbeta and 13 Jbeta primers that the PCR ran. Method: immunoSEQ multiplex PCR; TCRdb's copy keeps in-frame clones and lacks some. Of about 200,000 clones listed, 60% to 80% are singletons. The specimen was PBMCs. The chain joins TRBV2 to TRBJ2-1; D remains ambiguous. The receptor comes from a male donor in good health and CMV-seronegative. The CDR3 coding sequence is TGTGCCAGCAGGAGATACAATGAGCAGTTCTTC. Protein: CASRRYNEQFF.